Below are 18 T cell receptor beta chains sequenced from a single sample in a study of human T cells and chemical hapten exposure. Each CDR3 protein gets one entry after TCRdb re-called the RACE reads with MiXCR. The sample has approximately 120,000 distinct CDR3 sequences, less than 10% seen once. Time point here: patch test 2, 6 weeks after DPC sensitization. Treatment defined: therapeutic diphenylcyclopropenone sensitization with weekly scalp DPC. The sequencing here drew on whole blood, taken in connection with sensitization to the hapten diphenylcyclopropenone (DPC). These receptors were collected from a woman aged 40 to 49 with alopecia areata. Some clones in this sample may be carry-over from other donors' samples.

This clonotype was picked up many times. The genes are TRBV7-9 and TRBJ1-6; no clear D. Germline V gene lookup returns CDR1 SEHNR and CDR2 FQNEAQ (reference sequence). The V end was cut by 5 bases, the J end by 8 bases, with 13 bases between. The CDR3 loop spans 14 amino acids. The CDR3 loop reads CASSLGQYHSPLHF. Here the CDR3 DNA reads TGTGCCAGCAGCCTTGGTCAGTATCATTCACCCCTCCACTTT.

This clonotype was found a few times. The chain combines TRBV28 with TRBJ1-2; no reliable D call. V lost 3 bases to trimming and J lost 1 base, with 12 bases between them. The CDR3 runs 15 residues. Germline V CDR1 and CDR2: MDHEN, SYDVKM. The CDR3 nucleotides read TGTGCCAGCAGTTTGAATTTGGGCAGTAACTATGGCTACACCTTC. Translating it yields CASSLNLGSNYGYTF.

The chain has TRBV18 and TRBJ1-5; D may be TRBD1 (5 bases). This CDR3 contains 15 residues. V lost 6 bases and J 3 bases, leaving 15 bases between the germline ends. Germline values: CDR1 KGHSH, CDR2 LQKENI. CDR3 protein: CASSPGGRINQPQHF. The DNA of the CDR3 is TGTGCCAGCTCCCCGGGGGGGAGAATCAATCAGCCCCAGCATTTT.

As regards this clonotype: A much larger clonotype is one base distant, so this may be a read error. The chain employs TRBV2 and TRBJ1-1; TRBD1 matches 7 bases. The CDR3 is 13 residues long. Per the germline V gene, CDR1 is SNHLY and CDR2 is FYNNEI. Here the CDR3 DNA reads TGTGCCAGCAGGGGACAGACGAACACTGAAGCTTCCTTT. Protein sequence: CASRGQTNTEASF. The whole variable domain, remainder taken from reference TRBV2 and TRBJ1-1, is EPEVTQTPSHQVTQMGQEVILRCVPISNHLYFYWYRQILGQKVEFLVSFYNNEISEKSEIFDDQFSVERPDGSNFTLKIRSTKLEDSAMYFCASRGQTNTEASFGQGTRLTVV.

This clonotype was observed many times. This rearrangement joins TRBV20-1 to TRBJ1-5; TRBD1 might be the D (5 bases). Germline CDR1 reads DFQATT; CDR2 reads SNEGSKA (reference sequence). V shed 1 base and J shed 3 bases, with 10 bases lying between them. CDR3 length: 14 residues. The CDR3 region has the DNA TGCAGTGCTAGAGGATCAGGGAACAATCAGCCCCAGCATTTT. This gives the protein CSARGSGNNQPQHF.

This clonotype was seen a handful of times. The chain employs TRBV5-4 and TRBJ2-1; 7 positions agree with TRBD2. J lost 10 bases, V lost 3 bases, and 10 bases had no gene match. Germline CDR1 is SGHNT and CDR2 is YYREEE (reference sequence). CDR3 length: 14 residues. CDR3: CASSSGLPPQEQFF. The CDR3 region has the DNA TGTGCCAGCAGCTCGGGACTACCACCTCAAGAGCAGTTCTTC.

This clonotype was counted many times. The chain couples TRBV20-1 to TRBJ1-2, with 10 bases lining up with TRBD1. CDR1 and CDR2 (germline): DFQATT, SNEGSKA (reference sequence). The ends lost 5 bases at V and 7 bases at J; junction bases unmatched: 10. This CDR3 has 14 residues. This CDR3 is CSAEHRDRGSGYTF. CDR3 coding DNA: TGCAGTGCTGAACACCGGGACAGGGGTTCTGGCTACACCTTC.

The rearrangement links TRBV4-3 to TRBJ2-1; D perhaps matches TRBD1 (6 bases). CDR1 LGHNA and CDR2 YSLEER come from the germline V gene. The CDR3 totals 17 residues. Trimming shortened V by 0 bases and J by 3 bases, and 15 bases separated the two germline ends. The CDR3 nucleotides read TGCGCCAGCAGCCAAGATCTCAGGGGCCTGTTCTACAATGAGCAGTTCTTC. Protein sequence: CASSQDLRGLFYNEQFF.

This clonotype was counted ten times or more. The CDR3 nucleotides are TGTGCCAGCAGCCCTGCCGGGGCTGGCTATGGCTACACCTTC. It yields the protein CASSPAGAGYGYTF. The rearrangement links TRBV7-2 to TRBJ1-2; D is perhaps TRBD1 (5 bases). The germline V gene has CDR1 SGHTA and CDR2 FQGNSA. The CDR3 covers 14 residues. V shed 5 bases and J shed 4 bases, with 14 bases lying between them.

This clonotype occurred a few times. The chain combines TRBV9 with TRBJ1-2; no clear D gene. From germline, CDR1 is SGDLS and CDR2 YYNGEE. The CDR3 consists of 15 residues. The ends were cut back, 4 bases at V and 4 bases at J, with 17 bases in the middle. The CDR3 DNA sequence: TGTGCCAGCAGCTCCCGGGCAGGTTACGGCTATGGCTACACCTTC. This translates into CASSSRAGYGYGYTF.

This clonotype was seen more than once but under ten times. V and J are TRBV20-1 and TRBJ2-7; D possibly corresponds to TRBD2 (7 bases). This CDR3 spans 16 amino acids. CDR1 is DFQATT and CDR2 is SNEGSKA in the germline V gene (reference sequence). V lost 3 bases and J 2 bases, leaving 20 bases between the germline ends. CDR3 region: CSASGGPPAKTYEQYF. As DNA, the CDR3 is TGCAGTGCTAGCGGGGGGCCACCCGCTAAAACCTACGAGCAGTACTTC.

The gene calls are TRBV12-3 or TRBV12-4 and TRBJ2-1; 9 nucleotides agree with TRBD2. The CDR3 sequence is 13 residues long. With 7 bases clipped from V and 6 bases from J, the junction kept 4 bases outside the gene matches. CDR3 region: CASISSGVNEQFF. CDR3 sequence (DNA): TGTGCCAGCATCTCTAGCGGGGTCAATGAGCAGTTCTTC.

There are many counts of this clonotype. The J gene is TRBJ2-7, the V gene TRBV28; D is perhaps TRBD2 (5 bases). The CDR3 totals 13 residues. Germline V gene sequence: CDR1 MDHEN, CDR2 SYDVKM. Trimming removed 6 bases from V and 7 bases from J, with 16 bases in between. The CDR3 nucleotides are TGTGCCAGCAGCCTTTACCTTACTAGGGAGCAGTACTTC. It translates to CASSLYLTREQYF.

This chain links TRBV15 with TRBJ1-2, with 7 bases identical to TRBD1. V lost 3 bases to trimming and J lost 0 bases; unmatched junction nucleotides: 4. Germline loops: CDR1 LNHNV, CDR2 YYDKDF (reference sequence). The CDR3 is 15 residues long. The CDR3, as DNA: TGTGCCACCAGCAGGGGGGACAGAACTAACTATGGCTACACCTTC. It encodes CATSRGDRTNYGYTF. Variable domain in full (rest from reference TRBV15 and TRBJ1-2): DAMVIQNPRYQVTQFGKPVTLSCSQTLNHNVMYWYQQKSSQAPKLLFHYYDKDFNNEADTPDNFQSRRPNTSFCFLDIRSPGLGDTAMYLCATSRGDRTNYGYTFGSGTRLTVV.

This sequence joins TRBV6-2 or TRBV6-3 and TRBJ1-1; D gene ambiguous. V shed 5 bases and J shed 1 base, with 11 bases lying between them. The CDR3 sequence is 14 residues long. In germline, CDR1 is MNHEY, CDR2 SVGEGT. CDR3 in DNA: TGTGCCAGCAGTATCCCCGTTGGGAACACTGAAGCTTTCTTT. It encodes CASSIPVGNTEAFF.

This clonotype was counted a few times. The V and J genes are TRBV6-1 and TRBJ1-4; possibly TRBD1 for D (5 bases). V shed 4 bases and J shed 5 bases, with 29 bases lying between them. The germline V gene has CDR1 MNHNS and CDR2 SASEGT. The CDR3 loop spans 20 amino acids. CDR3 bases: TGTGCCAGCAGTGGGCGGGGCGGCAACCAGTACGGGTGGCTGAATGAAAAACTGTTTTTT. Its translation is CASSGRGGNQYGWLNEKLFF.

This clonotype has only one observation. The chain has TRBV28 and TRBJ2-3, with D tentatively TRBD1 or TRBD2 (5 bases each). V gave up 4 bases and J gave up 2 bases, with 13 bases separating them. CDR1 MDHEN and CDR2 SYDVKM come from the germline V gene. This CDR3 is built from 15 residues. The DNA for the CDR3 is TGTGCCAGCAGTTCGATCCTGGGGGACACAGATACGCAGTATTTT. Protein product: CASSSILGDTDTQYF.

The chain has TRBV12-3 or TRBV12-4 and TRBJ1-5, with 7 bases lining up with TRBD1. V gave up 4 bases and J gave up 2 bases; unmatched junction bases: 2. The CDR3 sequence is 14 residues long. The chain's CDR3 is CASSSTGGNQPQHF. The CDR3 DNA reads as TGTGCCAGCAGTTCCACAGGGGGCAATCAGCCCCAGCATTTT.